This TCR beta chain was sequenced for a study of human T cells and chemical hapten exposure. This clonotype has just a few counts. The antigen remains undetermined. Each CDR3 protein is one row after TCRdb ran MiXCR on the RACE reads. The sample holds some 380,000 distinct CDR3 sequences, about 4.4% seen once. The sample's time point: patch test 1, 2 weeks after DPC sensitization. Treatment meaning: therapeutic diphenylcyclopropenone sensitization with weekly scalp DPC. Study conclusions and caveats: In comparison with controls, expanded TCRs gave rise to a significantly larger number of large CDR3 similarity clusters. DPC sensitization produced no change in TCRs with frequency above 1 in 1000.

Trimming left V 6 bases short and J 0 bases short, with 15 bases between. Germline CDR1 is KGHSH and CDR2 is LQKENI. This CDR3 has 15 amino acids. The sequencing used whole blood, collected in connection with sensitization to the hapten diphenylcyclopropenone (DPC). The genes are TRBV18 and TRBJ2-7, with TRBD2 as a possible D gene (6 bases). This clonotype was sampled from a woman between 50 and 59 years old with alopecia areata. Some clones in this sample may be carry-over from other donors' samples. DNA of the CDR3: TGTGCCAGCTCGCTTGAAAGCGGGCCCTCCTACGAGCAGTACTTC. Protein sequence: CASSLESGPSYEQYF.